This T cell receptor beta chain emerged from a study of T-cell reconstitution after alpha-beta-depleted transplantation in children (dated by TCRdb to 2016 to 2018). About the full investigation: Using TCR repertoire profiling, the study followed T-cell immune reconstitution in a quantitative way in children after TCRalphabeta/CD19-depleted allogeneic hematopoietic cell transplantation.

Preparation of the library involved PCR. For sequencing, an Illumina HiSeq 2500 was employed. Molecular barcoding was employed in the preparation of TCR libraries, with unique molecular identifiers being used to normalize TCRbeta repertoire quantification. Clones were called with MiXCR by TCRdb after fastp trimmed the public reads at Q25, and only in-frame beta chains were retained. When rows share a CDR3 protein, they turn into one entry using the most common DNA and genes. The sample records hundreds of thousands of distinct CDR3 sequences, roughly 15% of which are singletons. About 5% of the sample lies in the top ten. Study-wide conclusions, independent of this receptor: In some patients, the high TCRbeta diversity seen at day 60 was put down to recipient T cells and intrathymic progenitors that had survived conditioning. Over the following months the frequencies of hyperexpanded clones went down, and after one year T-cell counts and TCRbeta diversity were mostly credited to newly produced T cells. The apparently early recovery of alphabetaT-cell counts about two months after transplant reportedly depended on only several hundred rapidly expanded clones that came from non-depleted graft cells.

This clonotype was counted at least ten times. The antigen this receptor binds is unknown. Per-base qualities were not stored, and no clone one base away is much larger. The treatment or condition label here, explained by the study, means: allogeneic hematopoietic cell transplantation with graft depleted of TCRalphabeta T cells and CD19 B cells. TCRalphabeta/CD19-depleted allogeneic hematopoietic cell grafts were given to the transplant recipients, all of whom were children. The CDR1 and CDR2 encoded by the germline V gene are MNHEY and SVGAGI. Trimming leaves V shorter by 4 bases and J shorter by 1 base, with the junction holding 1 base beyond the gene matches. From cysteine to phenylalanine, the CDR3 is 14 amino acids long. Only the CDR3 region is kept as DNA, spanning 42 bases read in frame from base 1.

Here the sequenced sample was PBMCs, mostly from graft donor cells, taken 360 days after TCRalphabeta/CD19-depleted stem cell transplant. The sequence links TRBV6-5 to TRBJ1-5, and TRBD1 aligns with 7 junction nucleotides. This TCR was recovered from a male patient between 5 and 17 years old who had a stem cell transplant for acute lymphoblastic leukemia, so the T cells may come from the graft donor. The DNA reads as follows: TGTGCCAGCAGTTCGACAGGGAGCAATCAGCCCCAGCATTTT. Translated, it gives CASSSTGSNQPQHF.